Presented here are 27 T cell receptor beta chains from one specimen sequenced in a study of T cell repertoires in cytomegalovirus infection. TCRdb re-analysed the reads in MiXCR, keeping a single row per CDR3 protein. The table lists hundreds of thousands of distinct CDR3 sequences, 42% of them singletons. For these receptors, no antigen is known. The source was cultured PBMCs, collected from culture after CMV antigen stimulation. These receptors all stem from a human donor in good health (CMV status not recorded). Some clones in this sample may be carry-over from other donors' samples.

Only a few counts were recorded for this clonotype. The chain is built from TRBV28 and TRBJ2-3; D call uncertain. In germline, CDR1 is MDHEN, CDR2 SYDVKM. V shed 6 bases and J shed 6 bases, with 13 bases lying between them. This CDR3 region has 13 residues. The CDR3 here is CASRPLVLDTQYF. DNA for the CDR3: TGTGCCAGCAGACCCTTAGTTTTGGATACGCAGTATTTT.

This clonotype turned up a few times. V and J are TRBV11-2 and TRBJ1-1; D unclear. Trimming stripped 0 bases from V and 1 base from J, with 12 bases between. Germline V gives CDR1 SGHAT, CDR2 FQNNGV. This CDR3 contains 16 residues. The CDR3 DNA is TGTGCCAGCAGCTTAGATCTCGGCACAAAGAACACTGAAGCTTTCTTT. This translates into CASSLDLGTKNTEAFF.

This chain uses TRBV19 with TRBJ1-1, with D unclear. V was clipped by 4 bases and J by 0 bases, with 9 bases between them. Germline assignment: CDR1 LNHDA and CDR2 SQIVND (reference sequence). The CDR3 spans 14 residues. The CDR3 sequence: CASSSTAMNTEAFF. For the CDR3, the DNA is TGTGCCAGTAGTAGTACCGCGATGAACACTGAAGCTTTCTTT.

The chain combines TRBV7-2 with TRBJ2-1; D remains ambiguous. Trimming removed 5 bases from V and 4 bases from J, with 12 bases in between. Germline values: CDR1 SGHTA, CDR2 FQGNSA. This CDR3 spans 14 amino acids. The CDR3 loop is CASSPLILYNEQFF. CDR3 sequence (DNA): TGTGCCAGCAGCCCCCTGATCTTGTACAATGAGCAGTTCTTC.

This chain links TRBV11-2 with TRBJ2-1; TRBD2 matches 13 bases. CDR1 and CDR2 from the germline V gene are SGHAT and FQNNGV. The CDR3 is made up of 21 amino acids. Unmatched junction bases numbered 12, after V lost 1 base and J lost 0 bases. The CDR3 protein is CASSLVTPGLAGLSSYNEQFF. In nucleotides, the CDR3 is TGTGCCAGCAGCTTAGTAACTCCGGGACTAGCGGGGCTGAGCTCCTACAATGAGCAGTTCTTC.

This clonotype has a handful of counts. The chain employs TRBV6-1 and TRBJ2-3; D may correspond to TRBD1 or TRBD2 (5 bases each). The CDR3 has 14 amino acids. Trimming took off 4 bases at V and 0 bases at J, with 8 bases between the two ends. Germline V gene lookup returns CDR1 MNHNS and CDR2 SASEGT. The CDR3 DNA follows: TGTGCCAGCAGTGCGGGGCGGAGCACAGATACGCAGTATTTT. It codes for CASSAGRSTDTQYF.

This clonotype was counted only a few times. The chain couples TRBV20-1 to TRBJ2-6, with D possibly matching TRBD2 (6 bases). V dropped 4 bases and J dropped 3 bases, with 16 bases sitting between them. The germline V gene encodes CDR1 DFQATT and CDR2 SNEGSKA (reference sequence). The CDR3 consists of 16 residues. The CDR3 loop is CSATSWGTRGANVLTF. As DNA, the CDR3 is TGCAGTGCTACCTCGTGGGGGACTCGTGGGGCCAACGTCCTGACTTTC.

The CDR3 DNA reads as TGTGCCAGCAGTTTCGAGGGGAACAATCAGCCCCAGCATTTT. Translated: CASSFEGNNQPQHF. This chain links TRBV12-3 or TRBV12-4 with TRBJ1-5; TRBD1 is a possible D gene (5 bases). This CDR3 spans 14 amino acids. Trimming left V 3 bases short and J 3 bases short, with 9 bases between.

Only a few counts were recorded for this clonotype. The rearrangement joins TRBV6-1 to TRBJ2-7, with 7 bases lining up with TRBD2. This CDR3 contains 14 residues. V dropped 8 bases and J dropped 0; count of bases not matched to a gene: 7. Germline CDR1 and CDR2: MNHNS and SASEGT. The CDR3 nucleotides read TGTGCCAGCGGGAGGGCCACCCTCTCCTACGAGCAGTACTTC. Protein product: CASGRATLSYEQYF.

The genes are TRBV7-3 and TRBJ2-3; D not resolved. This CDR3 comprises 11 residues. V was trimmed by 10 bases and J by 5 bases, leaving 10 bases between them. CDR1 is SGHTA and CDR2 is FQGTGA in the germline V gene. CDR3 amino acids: CAIYHEDTQYF. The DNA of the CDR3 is TGTGCCATCTACCACGAAGATACGCAGTATTTT.

Here the CDR3 DNA reads TGTGCCAGCAGCTTAGAGGCCTACACCGGGGAGCTGTTTTTT. It yields the protein CASSLEAYTGELFF. The chain is built from TRBV7-6 and TRBJ2-2; D gene unclear. Per germline, CDR1 SGHVS and CDR2 FNYEAQ. The CDR3 extends over 14 amino acids. V lost 1 base and J lost 3, with 6 bases in between. The entire variable domain, with the rest obtained from reference TRBV7-6 and TRBJ2-2, is as follows: GAGVSQSPRYKVTKRGQDVALRCDPISGHVSLYWYRQALGQGPEFLTYFNYEAQQDKSGLPNDRFSAERPEGSISTLTIQRTEQRDSAMYRCASSLEAYTGELFFGEGSRLTVL.

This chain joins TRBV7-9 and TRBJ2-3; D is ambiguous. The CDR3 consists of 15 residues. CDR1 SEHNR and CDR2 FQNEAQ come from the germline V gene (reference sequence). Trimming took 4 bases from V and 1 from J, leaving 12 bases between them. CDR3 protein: CASSSAWGGTDTQYF. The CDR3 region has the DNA TGTGCCAGCAGCTCCGCGTGGGGTGGCACAGATACGCAGTATTTT.

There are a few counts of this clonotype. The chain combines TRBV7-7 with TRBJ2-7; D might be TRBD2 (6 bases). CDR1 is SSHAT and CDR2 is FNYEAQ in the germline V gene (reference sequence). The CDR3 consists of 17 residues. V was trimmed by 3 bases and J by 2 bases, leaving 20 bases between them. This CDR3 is CASSFKAGTPWAYEQYF. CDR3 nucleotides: TGTGCCAGCAGCTTTAAAGCCGGGACTCCATGGGCCTACGAGCAGTACTTC.

The CDR3 DNA reads as TGTGCCAGCAGTGACCCCCCAGGGGTGAACACCGGGGAGCTGTTTTTT. Encoded protein: CASSDPPGVNTGELFF. The rearrangement uses TRBV25-1 and TRBJ2-2; D perhaps matches TRBD1 (6 bases). The CDR3 totals 16 residues. From germline, CDR1 is MGHDK and CDR2 SYGVNS. V lost 3 bases to trimming and J lost 1 base, with 12 bases between them. Complete variable domain (other parts from reference TRBV25-1 and TRBJ2-2): EADIYQTPRYLVIGTGKKITLECSQTMGHDKMYWYQQDPGMELHLIHYSYGVNSTEKGDLSSESTVSRIRTEHFPLTLESARPSHTSQYLCASSDPPGVNTGELFFGEGSRLTVL.

Here the CDR3 reads CASSLGSQGGIAATNEKLFF. The CDR3 coding sequence is TGTGCCAGCAGCTTGGGGAGCCAGGGGGGTATCGCCGCAACTAATGAAAAACTGTTTTTT. This chain uses TRBV5-4 with TRBJ1-4, with 7 bases aligning to TRBD1. With 0 bases clipped from V and 0 bases from J, the junction kept 14 bases outside the gene matches. This CDR3 is 20 amino acids long. Germline V gene data show CDR1 as SGHNT and CDR2 as YYREEE (reference sequence).

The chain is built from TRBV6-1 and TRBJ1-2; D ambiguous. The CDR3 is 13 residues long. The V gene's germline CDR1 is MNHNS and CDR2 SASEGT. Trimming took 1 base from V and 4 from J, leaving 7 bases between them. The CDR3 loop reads CASSEEGSYGYTF. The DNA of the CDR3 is TGTGCCAGCAGTGAAGAGGGCAGCTATGGCTACACCTTC.

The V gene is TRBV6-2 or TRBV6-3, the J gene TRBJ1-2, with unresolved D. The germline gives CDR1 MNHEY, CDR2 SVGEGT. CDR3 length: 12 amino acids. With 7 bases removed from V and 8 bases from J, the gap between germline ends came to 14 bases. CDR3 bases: TGTGCCAGCACCACGGGAGTGGGAGGCTACACCTTC. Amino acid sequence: CASTTGVGGYTF.

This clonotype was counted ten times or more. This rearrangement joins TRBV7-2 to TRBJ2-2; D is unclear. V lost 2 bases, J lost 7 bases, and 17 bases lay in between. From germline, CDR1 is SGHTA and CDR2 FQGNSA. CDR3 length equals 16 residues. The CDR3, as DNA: TGTGCCAGCAGCTTATTTTCGGGTCCCGCCCGCGGGGAGCTGTTTTTT. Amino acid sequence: CASSLFSGPARGELFF.

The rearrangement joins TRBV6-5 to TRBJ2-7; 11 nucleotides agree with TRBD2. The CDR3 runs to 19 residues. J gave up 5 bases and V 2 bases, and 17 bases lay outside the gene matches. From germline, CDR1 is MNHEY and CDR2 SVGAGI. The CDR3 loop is CASSYPTGLADRGGDEQYF. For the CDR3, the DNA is TGTGCCAGCAGTTACCCGACGGGACTAGCGGACAGAGGGGGTGACGAGCAGTACTTC.

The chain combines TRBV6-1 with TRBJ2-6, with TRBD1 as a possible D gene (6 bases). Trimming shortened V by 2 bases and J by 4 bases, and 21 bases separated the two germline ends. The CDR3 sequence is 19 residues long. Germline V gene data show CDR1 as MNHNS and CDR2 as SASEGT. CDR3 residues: CASSEFRTSQGKGANVLTF. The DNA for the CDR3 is TGTGCCAGCAGTGAATTCCGGACTTCACAGGGAAAAGGGGCCAACGTCCTGACTTTC.

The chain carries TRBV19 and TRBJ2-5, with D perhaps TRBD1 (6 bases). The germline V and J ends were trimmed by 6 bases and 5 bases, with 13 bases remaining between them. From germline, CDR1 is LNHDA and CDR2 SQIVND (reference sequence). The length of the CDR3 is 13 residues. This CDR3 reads CASRRDTGETQYF. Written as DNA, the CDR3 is TGTGCCAGTAGGAGGGACACAGGGGAGACCCAGTACTTC.

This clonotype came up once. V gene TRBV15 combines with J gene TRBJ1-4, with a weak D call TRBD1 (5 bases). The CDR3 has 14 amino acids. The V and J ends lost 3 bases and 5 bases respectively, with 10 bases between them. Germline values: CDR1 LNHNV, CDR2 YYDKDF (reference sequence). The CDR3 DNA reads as TGTGCCACCAGCAGGGTGGGGCAAAATGAAAAACTGTTTTTT. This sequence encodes CATSRVGQNEKLFF.

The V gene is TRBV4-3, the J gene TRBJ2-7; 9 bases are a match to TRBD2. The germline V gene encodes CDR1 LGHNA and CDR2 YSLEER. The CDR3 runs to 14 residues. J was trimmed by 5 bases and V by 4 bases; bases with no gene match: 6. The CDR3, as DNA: TGCGCCAGCAGCCGAGGGACTAGCATCGACGAGCAGTACTTC. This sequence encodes CASSRGTSIDEQYF.

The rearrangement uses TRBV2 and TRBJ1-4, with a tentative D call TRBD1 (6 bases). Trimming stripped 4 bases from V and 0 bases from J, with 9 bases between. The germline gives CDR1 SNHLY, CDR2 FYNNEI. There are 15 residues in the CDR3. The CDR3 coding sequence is TGTGCCAGCAGTGGGACAGCCACAACTAATGAAAAACTGTTTTTT. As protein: CASSGTATTNEKLFF. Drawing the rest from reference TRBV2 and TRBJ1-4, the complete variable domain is EPEVTQTPSHQVTQMGQEVILRCVPISNHLYFYWYRQILGQKVEFLVSFYNNEISEKSEIFDDQFSVERPDGSNFTLKIRSTKLEDSAMYFCASSGTATTNEKLFFGSGTQLSVL.

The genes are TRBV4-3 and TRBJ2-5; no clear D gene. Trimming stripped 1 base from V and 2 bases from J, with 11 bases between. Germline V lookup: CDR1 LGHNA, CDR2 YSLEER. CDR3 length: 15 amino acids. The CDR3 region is CASSQGWTSQETQYF. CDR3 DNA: TGCGCCAGCAGCCAAGGGTGGACCTCGCAAGAGACCCAGTACTTC.

CDR3 nucleotide sequence: TGTGCCAGCAGTTGGGGGGCGAGATTCACAGATACGCAGTATTTT. Translating gives CASSWGARFTDTQYF. This chain joins TRBV27 and TRBJ2-3; D possibly matches TRBD1 or TRBD2 (6 bases each). The CDR3 is 15 residues long. Trimming removed 4 bases from V and 2 bases from J, with 13 bases in between. CDR1 MNHEY and CDR2 SMNVEV come from the germline V gene (reference sequence).

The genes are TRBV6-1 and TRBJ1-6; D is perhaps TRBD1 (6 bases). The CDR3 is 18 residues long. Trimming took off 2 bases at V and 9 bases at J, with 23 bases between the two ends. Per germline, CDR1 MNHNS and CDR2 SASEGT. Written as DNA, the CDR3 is TGTGCCAGCAGTGAACTCCTCCGGGGGCGACGTACTGGTTCACCCCTCCACTTT. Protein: CASSELLRGRRTGSPLHF.